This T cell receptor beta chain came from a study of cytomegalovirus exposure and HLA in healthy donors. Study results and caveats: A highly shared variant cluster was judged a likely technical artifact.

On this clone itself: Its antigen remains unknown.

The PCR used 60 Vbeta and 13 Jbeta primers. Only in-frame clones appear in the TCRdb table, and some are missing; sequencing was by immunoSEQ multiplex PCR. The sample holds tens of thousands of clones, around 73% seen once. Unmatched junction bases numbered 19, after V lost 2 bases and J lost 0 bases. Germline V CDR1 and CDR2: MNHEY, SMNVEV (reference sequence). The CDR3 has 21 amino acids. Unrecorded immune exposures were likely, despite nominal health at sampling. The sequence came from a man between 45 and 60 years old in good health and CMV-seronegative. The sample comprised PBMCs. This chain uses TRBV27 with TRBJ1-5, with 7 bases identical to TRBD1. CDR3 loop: CASSLPPSIPPGGYSNQPQHF. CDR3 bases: TGTGCCAGCAGTTTACCCCCCTCTATACCCCCAGGGGGTTATAGCAATCAGCCCCAGCATTTT.